In this sample, the clone carrying this T cell receptor beta chain turned up many times. Its target is not known. The CDR3 is 14 amino acids. Germline CDR1 is SGHVS and CDR2 is FNYEAQ. Trimming stripped 1 base from V and 2 bases from J, with 5 bases between. Patients who underwent sequencing had shown CD8+CD57+ cell expansion by flow cytometry. Researchers used genomic DNA as the template to profile TCR beta VDJ and CDR3. TCRdb redid the calling of the reads with MiXCR, one entry per CDR3 protein. The table shows under 200,000 distinct CDR3 sequences, with about 50% occurring only once. The data stem from a study of CD8+CD57+ T cells in acquired aplastic anemia. About the study: CD4+ and CD8+ cells, once sorted, gave DNA averaging roughly 3.2 ug.

Findings and limits, study-wide: Both patients and controls carried the same twenty-nine CD8+ CDR3 sequences.

The chain has TRBV7-6 and TRBJ2-2; D remains ambiguous. This sequence originates from a human donor with aplastic anemia. The specimen sequenced was sorted CD4+, CD8+, or CD8+CD57+ T cells (not recorded which) from PBMCs. CDR3 nucleotides: TGTGCCAGCAGCTTAGAACTAAACACCGGGGAGCTGTTTTTT. This sequence encodes CASSLELNTGELFF.